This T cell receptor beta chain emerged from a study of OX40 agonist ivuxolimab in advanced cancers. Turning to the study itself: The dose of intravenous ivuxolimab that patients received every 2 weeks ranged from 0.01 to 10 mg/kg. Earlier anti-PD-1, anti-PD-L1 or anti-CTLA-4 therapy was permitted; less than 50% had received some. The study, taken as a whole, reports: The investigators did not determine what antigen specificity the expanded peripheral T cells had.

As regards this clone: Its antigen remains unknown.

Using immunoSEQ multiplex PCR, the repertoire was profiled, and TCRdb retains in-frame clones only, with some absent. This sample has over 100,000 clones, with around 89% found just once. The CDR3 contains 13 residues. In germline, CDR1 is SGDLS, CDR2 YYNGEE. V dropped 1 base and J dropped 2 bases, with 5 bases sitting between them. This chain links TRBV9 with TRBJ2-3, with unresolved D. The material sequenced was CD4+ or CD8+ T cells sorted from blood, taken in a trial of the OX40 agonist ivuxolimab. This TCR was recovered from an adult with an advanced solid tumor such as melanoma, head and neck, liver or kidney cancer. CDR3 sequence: CASSVLNTDTQYF. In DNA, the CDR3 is TGTGCCAGCAGCGTATTAAACACAGATACGCAGTATTTT.